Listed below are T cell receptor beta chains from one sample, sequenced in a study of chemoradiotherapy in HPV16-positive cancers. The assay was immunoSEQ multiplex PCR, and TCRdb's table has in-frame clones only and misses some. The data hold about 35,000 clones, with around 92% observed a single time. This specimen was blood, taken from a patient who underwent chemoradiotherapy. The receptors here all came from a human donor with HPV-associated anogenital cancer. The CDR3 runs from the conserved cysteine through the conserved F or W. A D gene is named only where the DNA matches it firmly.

DNA: TGCGCCAGCAGTCAATGGGTTCAGGGTTCCCCTTTCAATCAGCCCCAGCATTTT
CDR3: CASSQWVQGSPFNQPQHF
D: NA
V: TRBV23-1
J: TRBJ1-5

DNA: TGTGCCAGCAGCGTAGCGGTCAGCGGCCAGCCCGGGACGCAGTATTTT
CDR3: CASSVAVSGQPGTQYF
D: NA
V: TRBV9
J: TRBJ2-3

DNA: TGTGCCATCAGTGATCGACTAGCGAGCTACGAGCAGTACTTC
CDR3: CAISDRLASYEQYF
D: TRBD2
V: TRBV10-3
J: TRBJ2-7

DNA: TGTGCCAGCATCCAAAGGAAGTGGACAGGCGGCTCTGGAAACACCATATATTTT
CDR3: CASIQRKWTGGSGNTIYF
D: TRBD1
V: TRBV27
J: TRBJ1-3

DNA: TGTGCCAGCAGCCTATCAGGGATCGAAGAGACCCAGTACTTC
CDR3: CASSLSGIEETQYF
D: NA
V: TRBV7-2
J: TRBJ2-5

DNA: TGCGCCAGCAGCTTGGGTGGCGATGGCTACACCTTC
CDR3: CASSLGGDGYTF
D: NA
V: TRBV5-1
J: TRBJ1-2

DNA: TGCGCCAGCAGCCTGGCGAGAGACCACTCCTATAATTCACCCCTCCACTTT
CDR3: CASSLARDHSYNSPLHF
D: NA
V: TRBV5-1
J: TRBJ1-6

DNA: TGTGCCATCCCGGACAGGGGGGCTGGAAACACCATATATTTT
CDR3: CAIPDRGAGNTIYF
D: TRBD1
V: TRBV10-3
J: TRBJ1-3

DNA: TGCGCCAGCAGCCAGGGGGCGCGTGGCTACACCTTC
CDR3: CASSQGARGYTF
D: NA
V: TRBV4-1
J: TRBJ1-2

DNA: TGTGCCAGCAGTGACTCATTTAACTATGGCTACACCTTC
CDR3: CASSDSFNYGYTF
D: NA
V: TRBV2
J: TRBJ1-2